A single sample is the source of the 2 T cell receptor beta chains below, sequenced in a study of T cells in women clearing cervical HPV infection. Sequencing used immunoSEQ multiplex PCR; TCRdb keeps in-frame clones, though not all of them. The listing records about 41,000 clones. The sequencing input was blood buffy coat. These receptor sequences come from a woman aged 18 to 75 with a cervical HPV16 infection that either progressed to CIN3+ or cleared (not recorded which).

A remark on this clone: The read gets to within 3 residues of the CDR3 end, and the germline J gene fills in the rest. V and J are TRBV13 and TRBJ2-7; TRBD1 matches at 10 bases. V was clipped by 5 bases and J by 5 bases; unmatched bases: 12. Germline V gives CDR1 PRHDT, CDR2 FYEKMQ (reference sequence). This CDR3 comprises 16 residues. The CDR3 is CASSPTGTGEWDEQYF. The sequenced CDR3 bases are TGTGCCAGCAGCCCCACCGGGACAGGGGAGTGGGACGAG.

A note on this clone: The DNA ends 3 residues before the CDR3 does, and the rest of the CDR3 is filled in from the germline J gene. The chain recombines TRBV5-1 with TRBJ2-1, with D perhaps matching TRBD1 (6 bases). From germline, CDR1 is SGHRS and CDR2 YFSETQ. V was clipped by 5 bases and J by 3 bases, with 15 bases between them. The CDR3 length is 15 residues. The CDR3 loop is CASSPGQTNYNEQFF. CDR3 bases read: TGCGCCAGCAGTCCAGGACAGACCAACTACAATGAG.